The 18 T cell receptor beta chains below all came from one sample that was sequenced in a study of blood T cell repertoires in COVID-19. Assay used: immunoSEQ multiplex PCR; TCRdb lists only in-frame clones, some missing. Seen here are about 280,000 clones, approximately 91% observed once, and the top ten hold approximately 8.5%. Sequences were obtained from peripheral blood. All receptors derive from a man aged 18 to 29 with active or convalescent COVID-19.

The genes are TRBV11-2 and TRBJ2-2, with unresolved D. The CDR3 is made up of 13 amino acids. The germline V gene has CDR1 SGHAT and CDR2 FQNNGV. Trimming pared 0 bases from V and 7 bases from J, leaving 6 bases between. The CDR3 sequence is CASSLDRLGELFF. CDR3 in DNA: TGTGCCAGCAGCTTAGATCGTCTCGGGGAGCTGTTTTTT.

The chain uses TRBV6-2 or TRBV6-3 and TRBJ2-3; D gene uncertain. Looked up from germline, CDR1 is MNHEY and CDR2 is SVGEGT. V gave up 2 bases and J gave up 6 bases, with 9 bases separating them. The CDR3 covers 13 residues. CDR3 coding DNA: TGTGCCAGCAGTTACCCCAATCCCGATACGCAGTATTTT. Residues: CASSYPNPDTQYF.

The chain employs TRBV20-1 and TRBJ1-2; 8 positions match TRBD1. In germline, CDR1 is DFQATT, CDR2 SNEGSKA (reference sequence). V gave up 3 bases and J gave up 8 bases; unmatched junction bases: 8. CDR3 length: 13 residues. CDR3 amino acids: CSASDQGAGGYTF. The CDR3 coding sequence is TGCAGTGCTAGTGATCAGGGGGCGGGCGGCTACACCTTC.

The V gene is TRBV6-5, the J gene TRBJ2-2; D is possibly TRBD1 (6 bases). The CDR3 is made up of 13 amino acids. Trimming took off 6 bases at V and 6 bases at J, with 11 bases between the two ends. Germline CDR1 reads MNHEY; CDR2 reads SVGAGI. The chain's CDR3 is CASRPYRAGELFF. The CDR3 region has the DNA TGTGCCAGCAGACCCTACAGGGCCGGGGAGCTGTTTTTT.

CDR3 sequence (DNA): TGTGCCACCAGCAGAGTACAGATCACAGATACGCAGTATTTT. It translates to CATSRVQITDTQYF. This chain links TRBV15 with TRBJ2-3, with D unclear. CDR1 is LNHNV and CDR2 is YYDKDF in the germline V gene (reference sequence). The CDR3 contains 14 residues. V was clipped by 1 base and J by 2 bases, with 7 bases between them.

This clone was recorded at least ten times. The same CDR3 is also encoded by other DNA sequences in this sample. This sequence joins TRBV6-1 and TRBJ2-7; maybe TRBD1 (5 bases). The V and J ends lost 2 bases and 2 bases respectively, with 13 bases between them. The CDR3 runs to 15 residues. CDR1 and CDR2 from the germline V gene are MNHNS and SASEGT. The CDR3 DNA is TGTGCCAGCAGTGAATCGATCGACAGTACCTACGAGCAGTACTTC. This gives the protein CASSESIDSTYEQYF.

V is TRBV4-3 and J is TRBJ1-1, with D perhaps TRBD1 (5 bases). The V and J ends lost 0 bases and 3 bases respectively, with 8 bases between them. CDR1 LGHNA and CDR2 YSLEER come from the germline V gene. This CDR3 is built from 14 residues. The CDR3 coding sequence is TGCGCCAGCAGCCAAGATCGGGGGTACACTGAAGCTTTCTTT. It encodes CASSQDRGYTEAFF.

This chain joins TRBV9 and TRBJ2-7; D may be TRBD2 (6 bases). CDR1 and CDR2 (germline): SGDLS, YYNGEE. V was cut by 0 bases and J by 2 bases, with 12 bases left in between. The CDR3 consists of 15 residues. This CDR3 reads CASSVASGAAYEQYF. CDR3 coding DNA: TGTGCCAGCAGCGTAGCTTCGGGAGCGGCCTACGAGCAGTACTTC.

The rearrangement joins TRBV5-1 to TRBJ2-1; TRBD2 aligns across 10 bases. The CDR3 is 16 amino acids. CDR1 is SGHRS, CDR2 YFSETQ, per germline. J lost 8 bases, V lost 0 bases, and 8 bases had no gene match. This CDR3 is CASSLEASGGRHEQFF. DNA of the CDR3: TGCGCCAGCAGCTTGGAAGCTAGCGGGGGAAGGCATGAGCAGTTCTTC.

The rearrangement joins TRBV13 to TRBJ1-1; D is undetermined. V was pared by 2 bases and J by 5 bases, with 15 bases between. CDR3 size: 15 residues. Germline V gives CDR1 PRHDT, CDR2 FYEKMQ (reference sequence). CDR3 in DNA: TGTGCCAGCAGCTTAAGTACAGAGAAGTTGACTGAAGCTTTCTTT. It yields the protein CASSLSTEKLTEAFF. Based on the CDR3 plus reference TRBV13 and TRBJ1-1, the full variable domain is AAGVIQSPRHLIKEKRETATLKCYPIPRHDTVYWYQQGPGQDPQFLISFYEKMQSDKGSIPDRFSAQQFSDYHSELNMSSLELGDSALYFCASSLSTEKLTEAFFGQGTRLTVV.

With respect to this clone: The sample contains more than one DNA sequence encoding this CDR3. The V call is TRBV18, the J call TRBJ1-2, with 10 bases fitting TRBD1. The CDR3 spans 14 residues. CDR1 is KGHSH, CDR2 LQKENI, per germline. V gave up 3 bases and J gave up 2 bases; unmatched junction bases: 0. The CDR3 loop reads CASSPGQGNYGYTF. CDR3 sequence (DNA): TGTGCCAGCTCACCGGGACAGGGGAACTATGGCTACACCTTC.

In regard to this clone: Sequence at one end of the junction differs from germline and may be a read error. CDR3 sequence reads: CASSLEGWTGALF. DNA of the CDR3: TGTGCCAGCAGCTTAGAGGGGTGGACAGGGGCCCTCTTC. The chain couples TRBV7-9 to TRBJ2-1, with 9 bases lining up with TRBD1. Germline CDR1 reads SEHNR; CDR2 reads FQNEAQ (reference sequence). The CDR3 extends over 13 amino acids.

This chain links TRBV4-1 with TRBJ2-1, with 8 bases identical to TRBD2. Germline CDR1 is MGHRA and CDR2 is YSYEKL. Germline trimming cut 1 base from V and 5 bases from J; bases unmatched to any gene: 10. CDR3 length: 17 amino acids. The CDR3 region has the DNA TGCGCCAGCAGCCAAGTTCGGACCGGGGGGGCCAACAATGAGCAGTTCTTC. This gives the protein CASSQVRTGGANNEQFF.

In its sample, this clone was seen once. The genes are TRBV10-1 and TRBJ2-3, with TRBD1 matching 8 bases. Germline CDR1 and CDR2: WNHNN and SYGVQD (reference sequence). This CDR3 spans 16 amino acids. J gave up 3 bases and V 2 bases, and 7 bases lay outside the gene matches. The DNA for the CDR3 is TGCGCCAGCAGTGAGGGACAGGGAAGGCCTACAGATACGCAGTATTTT. Its protein is CASSEGQGRPTDTQYF.

This rearrangement joins TRBV11-2 to TRBJ1-1, with D hard to call. This CDR3 region has 13 residues. Germline CDR1 SGHAT, CDR2 FQNNGV. The V end lost 6 bases, the J end lost 5 bases, and 13 bases lay between the germline ends. CDR3 amino acids: CASSLSTGTEAFF. In DNA form, the CDR3 reads TGTGCCAGCAGTCTTAGCACGGGAACTGAAGCTTTCTTT. The whole variable domain, filled in from reference TRBV11-2 and TRBJ1-1, reads EAGVAQSPRYKIIEKRQSVAFWCNPISGHATLYWYQQILGQGPKLLIQFQNNGVVDDSQLPKDRFSAERLKGVDSTLKIQPAKLEDSAVYLCASSLSTGTEAFFGQGTRLTVV.

J is TRBJ2-5 and V is TRBV27, with 8 bases matching TRBD1. The CDR3 extends over 14 amino acids. The V segment lost 1 base and the J segment 5 bases; nucleotides outside the gene matches: 3. Per germline, CDR1 MNHEY and CDR2 SMNVEV (reference sequence). CDR3 bases: TGTGCCAGCAGTTTATTCAGGGGGCATGAGACCCAGTACTTC. This translates into CASSLFRGHETQYF.

The sample holds many counts of this clone. V is TRBV6-5 and J is TRBJ1-5, with 9 bases that match TRBD1. V lost 6 bases and J lost 3; bases outside the gene matches: 3. The CDR3 sequence is 14 residues long. The germline V gene has CDR1 MNHEY and CDR2 SVGAGI. CDR3 sequence reads: CASRRTGDNQPQHF. The CDR3 bases are TGTGCCAGCAGGCGGACAGGGGACAATCAGCCCCAGCATTTT.

V and J are TRBV11-3 and TRBJ2-1; 10 nucleotides line up with TRBD2. CDR3 length equals 15 residues. J gave up 6 bases and V 3 bases, and 5 bases lay outside the gene matches. CDR1 and CDR2 (germline): SGHNT, YENEEA. CDR3 sequence reads: CASSFIAGGLNEQFF. The CDR3 coding sequence is TGTGCCAGCAGCTTTATAGCGGGGGGTCTCAATGAGCAGTTCTTC. Full variable domain (remainder filled in from reference TRBV11-3 and TRBJ2-1): EAGVVQSPRYKIIEKKQPVAFWCNPISGHNTLYWYLQNLGQGPELLIRYENEEAVDDSQLPKDRFSAERLKGVDSTLKIQPAELGDSAVYLCASSFIAGGLNEQFFGPGTRLTVL.